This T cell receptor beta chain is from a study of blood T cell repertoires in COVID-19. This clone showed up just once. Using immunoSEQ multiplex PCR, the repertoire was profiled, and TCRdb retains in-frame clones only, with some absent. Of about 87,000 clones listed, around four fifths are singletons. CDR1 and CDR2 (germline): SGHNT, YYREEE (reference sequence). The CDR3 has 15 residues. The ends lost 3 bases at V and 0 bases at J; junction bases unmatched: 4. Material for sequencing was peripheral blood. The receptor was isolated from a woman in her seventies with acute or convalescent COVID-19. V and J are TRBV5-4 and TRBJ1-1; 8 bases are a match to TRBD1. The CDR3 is CASSYAGGMNTEAFF. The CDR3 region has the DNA TGTGCCAGCAGCTACGCAGGGGGCATGAACACTGAAGCTTTCTTT.